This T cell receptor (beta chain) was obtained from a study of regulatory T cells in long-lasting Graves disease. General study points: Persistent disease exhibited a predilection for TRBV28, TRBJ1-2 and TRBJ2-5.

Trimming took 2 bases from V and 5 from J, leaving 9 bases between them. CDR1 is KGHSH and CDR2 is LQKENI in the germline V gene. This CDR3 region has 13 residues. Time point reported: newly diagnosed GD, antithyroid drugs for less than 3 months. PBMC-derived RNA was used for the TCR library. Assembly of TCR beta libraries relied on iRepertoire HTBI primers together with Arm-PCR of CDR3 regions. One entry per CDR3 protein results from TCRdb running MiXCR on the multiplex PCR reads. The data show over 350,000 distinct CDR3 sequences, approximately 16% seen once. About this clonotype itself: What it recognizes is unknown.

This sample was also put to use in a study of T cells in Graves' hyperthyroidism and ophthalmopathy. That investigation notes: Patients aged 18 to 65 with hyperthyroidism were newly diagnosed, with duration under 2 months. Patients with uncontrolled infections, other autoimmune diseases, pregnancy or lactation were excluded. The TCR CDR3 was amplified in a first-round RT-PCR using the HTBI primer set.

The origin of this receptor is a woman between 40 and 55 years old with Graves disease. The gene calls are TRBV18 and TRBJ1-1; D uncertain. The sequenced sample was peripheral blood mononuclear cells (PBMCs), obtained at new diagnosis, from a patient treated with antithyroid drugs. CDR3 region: CASSPLQQTEAFF. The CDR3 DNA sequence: TGTGCCAGCTCACCATTACAGCAAACTGAAGCTTTCTTT.